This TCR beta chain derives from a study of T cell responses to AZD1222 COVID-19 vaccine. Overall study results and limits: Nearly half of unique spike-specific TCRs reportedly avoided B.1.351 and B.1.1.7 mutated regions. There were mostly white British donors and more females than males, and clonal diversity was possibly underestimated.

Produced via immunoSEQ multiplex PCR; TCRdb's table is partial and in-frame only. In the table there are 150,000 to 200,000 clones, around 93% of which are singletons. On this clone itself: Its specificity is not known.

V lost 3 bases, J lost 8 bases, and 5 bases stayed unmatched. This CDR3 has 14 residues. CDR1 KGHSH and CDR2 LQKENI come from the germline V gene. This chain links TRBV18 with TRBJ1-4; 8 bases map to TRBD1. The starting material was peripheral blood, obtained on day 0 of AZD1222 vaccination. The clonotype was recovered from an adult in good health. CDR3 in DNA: TGTGCCAGCTCACCGACAGGGGTGAGAGAAAAACTGTTTTTT. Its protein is CASSPTGVREKLFF.